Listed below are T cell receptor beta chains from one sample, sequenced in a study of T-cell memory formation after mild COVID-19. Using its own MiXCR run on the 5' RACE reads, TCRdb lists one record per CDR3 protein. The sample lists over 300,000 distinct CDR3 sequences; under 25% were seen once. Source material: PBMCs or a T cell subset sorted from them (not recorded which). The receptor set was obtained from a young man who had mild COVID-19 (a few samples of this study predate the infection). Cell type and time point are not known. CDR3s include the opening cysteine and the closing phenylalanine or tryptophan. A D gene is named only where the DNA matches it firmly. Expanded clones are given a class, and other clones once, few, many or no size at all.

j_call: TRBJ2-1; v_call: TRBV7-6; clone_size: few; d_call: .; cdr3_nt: TGTGCCAGCAGCTTGCCTACGGGAGTCTACAATGAGCAGTTCTTC; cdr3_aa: CASSLPTGVYNEQFF
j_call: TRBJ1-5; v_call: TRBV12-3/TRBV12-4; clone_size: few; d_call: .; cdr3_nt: TGTGCCAGCAGTTACGGACCCCGGCCCAATCAGCCCCAGCATTTT; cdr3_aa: CASSYGPRPNQPQHF
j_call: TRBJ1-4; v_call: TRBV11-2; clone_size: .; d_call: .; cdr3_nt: TGTGCCAGCAGGCAGAGGGCAACTAATGAAAAACTGTTTTTT; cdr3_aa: CASRQRATNEKLFF
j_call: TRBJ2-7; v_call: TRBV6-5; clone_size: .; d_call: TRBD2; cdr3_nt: TGTGCCAGCAGTTACTCAACTAGCGGGGGGAACGAGCAGTACTTC; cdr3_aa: CASSYSTSGGNEQYF
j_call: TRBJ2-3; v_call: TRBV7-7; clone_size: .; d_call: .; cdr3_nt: TGTGCTAGCAGCCATGAGTATTTT; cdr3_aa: CASSHEYF
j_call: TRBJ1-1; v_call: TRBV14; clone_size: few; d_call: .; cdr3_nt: TGTGCCAGCAGCCATATTGGGGCAGCAATGAACACTGAAGCTTTCTTT; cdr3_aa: CASSHIGAAMNTEAFF
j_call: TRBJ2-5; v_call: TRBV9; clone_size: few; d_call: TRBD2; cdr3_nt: TGTGCCAGCAGCGTAGTCTCTAGCGGGCAAGAGACCCAGTACTTC; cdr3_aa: CASSVVSSGQETQYF
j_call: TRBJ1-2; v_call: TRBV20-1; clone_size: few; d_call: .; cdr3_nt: TGCAGTGCTAGGGGTCCAGCTTACACCTTC; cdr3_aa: CSARGPAYTF
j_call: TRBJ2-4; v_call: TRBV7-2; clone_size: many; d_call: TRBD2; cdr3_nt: TGTGCCAGCAGCCACCGGCCTAGCGGGGCGGGGTGGAACATTCAGTACTTC; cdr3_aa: CASSHRPSGAGWNIQYF
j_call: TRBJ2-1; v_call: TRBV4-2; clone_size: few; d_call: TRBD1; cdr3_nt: TGTGCCAGCAGCCCACCGGGACAGCAAAGATACAATGAGCAGTTCTTC; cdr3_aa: CASSPPGQQRYNEQFF
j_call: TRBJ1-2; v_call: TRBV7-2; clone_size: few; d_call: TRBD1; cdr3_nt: TGTGCCAGCAGCTTAGCCGGGACAGGGGGCAATGGCTACACCTTC; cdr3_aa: CASSLAGTGGNGYTF
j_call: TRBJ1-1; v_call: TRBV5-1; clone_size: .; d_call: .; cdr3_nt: TGCGCCAGCAGCTTGGTGGCCGCTACCTGGAGGGTGAACACTGAAGCTTTCTTT; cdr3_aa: CASSLVAATWRVNTEAFF
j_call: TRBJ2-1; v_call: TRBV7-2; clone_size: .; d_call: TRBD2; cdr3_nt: TGTGCAAGCAGCCCCTCGGGATCCTACGGGGGGGCCCTGTACAATGAGCAGTTCTTC; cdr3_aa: CASSPSGSYGGALYNEQFF
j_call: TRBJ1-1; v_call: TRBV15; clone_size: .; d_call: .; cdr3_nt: TGTGCCACCAGCAGAGTAGGGGCGAACACTGAAGCTTTCTTT; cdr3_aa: CATSRVGANTEAFF
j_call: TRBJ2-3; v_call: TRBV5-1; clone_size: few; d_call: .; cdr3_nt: TGCGCCAGCAGCGTTGAACAAGTCACAGATACGCAGTATTTT; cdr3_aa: CASSVEQVTDTQYF
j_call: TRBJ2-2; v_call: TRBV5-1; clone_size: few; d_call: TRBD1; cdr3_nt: TGCGCCAGCAATCTAGGACAGGGGATCGGGGAGCTGTTTTTT; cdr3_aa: CASNLGQGIGELFF
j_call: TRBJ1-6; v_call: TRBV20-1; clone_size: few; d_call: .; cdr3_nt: TGCAGTGCTAGTGTCAGGCCGAGCTCCTATAATTCACCCCTCCACTTT; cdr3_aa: CSASVRPSSYNSPLHF
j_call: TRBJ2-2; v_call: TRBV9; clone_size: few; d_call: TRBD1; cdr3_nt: TGTGCCAGCAGCGTAGAGGACAGACAGGGCGCCGGGGAGCTGTTTTTT; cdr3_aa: CASSVEDRQGAGELFF
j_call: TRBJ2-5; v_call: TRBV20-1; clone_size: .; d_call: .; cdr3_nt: TGCAGTGCTAGCCCAGGACACGACCAAGAGACCCAGTACTTC; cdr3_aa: CSASPGHDQETQYF
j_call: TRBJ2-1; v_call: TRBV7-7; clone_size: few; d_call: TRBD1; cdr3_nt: TGTGCCAGCAGCACGGGACAGGGGGAGGGTAATGAGCAGTTCTTC; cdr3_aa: CASSTGQGEGNEQFF
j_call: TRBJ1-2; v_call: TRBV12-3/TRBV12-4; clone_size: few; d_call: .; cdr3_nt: TGTGCCAGCAGCGGGACCACCATCGACTATGGCTACACCTTC; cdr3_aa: CASSGTTIDYGYTF
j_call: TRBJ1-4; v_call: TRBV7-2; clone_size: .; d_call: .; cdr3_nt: TGTGCCAGCAGCTTCAAAGGACTGAAACTGTTTTTT; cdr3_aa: CASSFKGLKLFF
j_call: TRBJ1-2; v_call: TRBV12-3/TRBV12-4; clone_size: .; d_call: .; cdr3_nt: TGTGCCAGCGGGGCGGGGCGGATCGTGATACGAGGCTACACCTTC; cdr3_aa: CASGAGRIVIRGYTF
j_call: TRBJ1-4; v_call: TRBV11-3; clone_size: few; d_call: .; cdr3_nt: TGTGCCAGCAGCGGGGGTGGGAATGAAAAACTGTTTTTT; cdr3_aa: CASSGGGNEKLFF
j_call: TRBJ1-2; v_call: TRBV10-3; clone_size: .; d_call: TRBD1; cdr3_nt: TGTGCCATCAGTGAGAGGGACAGTGACTATGGCTACACCTTC; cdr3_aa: CAISERDSDYGYTF
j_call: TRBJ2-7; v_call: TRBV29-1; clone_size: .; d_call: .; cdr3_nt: TGCAGCGCCGGGGACAACTCCTACGAGCAGTACTTC; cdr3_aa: CSAGDNSYEQYF
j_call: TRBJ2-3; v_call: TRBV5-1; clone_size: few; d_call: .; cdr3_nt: TGCGCCAGCAGCTATGAGGCCACAGATACGCAGTATTTT; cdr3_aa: CASSYEATDTQYF
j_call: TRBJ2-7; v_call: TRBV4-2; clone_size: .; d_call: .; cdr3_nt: TGTGCCAGCAGCCAAGAGGGGTGGGGGGCCGAGCAGTACTTC; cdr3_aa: CASSQEGWGAEQYF
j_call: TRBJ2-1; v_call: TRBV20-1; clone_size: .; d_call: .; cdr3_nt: TGCAGTGCTAGAGAGGACGCCGCCGCGGTCTTC; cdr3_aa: CSAREDAAAVF
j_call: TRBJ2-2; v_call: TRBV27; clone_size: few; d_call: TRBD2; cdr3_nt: TGTGCCAGCAGTTTATCGGGACTAGCGAGAGGCGGGGAGCTGTTTTTT; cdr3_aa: CASSLSGLARGGELFF
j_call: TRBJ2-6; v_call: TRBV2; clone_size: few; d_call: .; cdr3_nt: TGTGCCAGCAGTCCGGGCGCTACCAGGGCTGGGGCCAACGTCCTGACTTTC; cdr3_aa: CASSPGATRAGANVLTF
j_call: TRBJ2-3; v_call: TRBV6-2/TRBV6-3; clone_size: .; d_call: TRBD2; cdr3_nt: TGTGCCAGCAGTCCAATCGAAGCGCGGGGGACCCGGTATACGCAGTATTTT; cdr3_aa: CASSPIEARGTRYTQYF
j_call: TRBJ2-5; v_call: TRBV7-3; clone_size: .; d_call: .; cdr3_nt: TGTGCCAGCAGCCCAAGCCCCCAAGAGACCAAGTACTTC; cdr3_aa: CASSPSPQETKYF
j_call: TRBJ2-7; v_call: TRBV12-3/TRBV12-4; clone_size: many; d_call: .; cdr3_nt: TGTGCCAGCAGTCACTTCTTAGGCGGGGAGAGGAGCGAGCAGTACTTC; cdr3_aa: CASSHFLGGERSEQYF
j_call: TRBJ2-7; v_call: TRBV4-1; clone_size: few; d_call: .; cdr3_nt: TGCGCCAGCAGCCAAGTGGCGGGGGCGACTTACGAGCAGTACTTC; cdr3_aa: CASSQVAGATYEQYF
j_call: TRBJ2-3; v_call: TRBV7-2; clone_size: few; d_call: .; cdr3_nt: TGTGCCAGCAGCTCCCGACTGTCTAACACAGATACGCAGTATTTT; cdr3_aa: CASSSRLSNTDTQYF
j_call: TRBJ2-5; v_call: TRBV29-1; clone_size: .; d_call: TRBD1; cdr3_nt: TGCAGCGTTGAAGATACAGGGGGAGTTGTGGAGACCCAGTACTTC; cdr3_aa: CSVEDTGGVVETQYF
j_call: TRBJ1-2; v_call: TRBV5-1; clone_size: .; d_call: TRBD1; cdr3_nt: TGCGCCAGCAGCGCGATGACAGGGCCGTCCCATGGCTACACCTTC; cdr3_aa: CASSAMTGPSHGYTF
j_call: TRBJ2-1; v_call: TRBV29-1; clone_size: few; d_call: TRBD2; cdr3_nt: TGCAGCGTTGACGGACTAGCTGGTGAGCAGTTCTTC; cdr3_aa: CSVDGLAGEQFF
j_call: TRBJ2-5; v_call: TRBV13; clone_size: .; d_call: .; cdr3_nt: TGTGCCAGCAGCTCCGACTGGGGGGAGACCCAGTACTTC; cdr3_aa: CASSSDWGETQYF
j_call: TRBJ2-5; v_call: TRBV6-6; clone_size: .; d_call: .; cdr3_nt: TGTGCCACCACGACGGTCCCGGAGGAGACCCAGTACTTC; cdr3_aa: CATTTVPEETQYF
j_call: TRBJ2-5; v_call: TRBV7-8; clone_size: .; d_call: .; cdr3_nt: TGTGCCAGCAGCTTAGTTGAGTGGGAGACCCAGTACTTC; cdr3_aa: CASSLVEWETQYF
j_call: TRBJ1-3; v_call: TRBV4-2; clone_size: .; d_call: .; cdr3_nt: TGTGCCAGCAGCCAAGAGTCAGGCAGGTACTCTGGAAACACCATATATTTT; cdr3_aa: CASSQESGRYSGNTIYF
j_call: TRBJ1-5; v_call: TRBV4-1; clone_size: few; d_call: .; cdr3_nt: TGCGCCAGCAGCCAAGGGGGGGGCTCCCCCAGCAATCAGCCCCAGCATTTT; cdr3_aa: CASSQGGGSPSNQPQHF
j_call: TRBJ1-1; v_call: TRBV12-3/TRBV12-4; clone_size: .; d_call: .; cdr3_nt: TGTGCCAGCATTACGAGGGGCACTGAAGCTTTCTTT; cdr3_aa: CASITRGTEAFF
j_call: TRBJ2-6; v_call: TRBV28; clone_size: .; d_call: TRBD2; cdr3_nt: TGTGCCGGGGGGGCTGGGGCCAACGTCCTGACTTTC; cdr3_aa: CAGGAGANVLTF
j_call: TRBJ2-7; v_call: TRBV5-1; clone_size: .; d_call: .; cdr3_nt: TGCGCCAGCAGCTTGACCGGGAACTACGGCTACGAGCAGTACTTC; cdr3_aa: CASSLTGNYGYEQYF
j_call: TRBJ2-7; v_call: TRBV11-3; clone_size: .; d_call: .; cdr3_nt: TGTGCCAGCAGCTCGCAGCAGGCCCCGTACGAGCAGTACTTC; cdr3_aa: CASSSQQAPYEQYF
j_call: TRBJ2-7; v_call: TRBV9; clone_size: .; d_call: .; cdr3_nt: TGTGCCAGCAGCGTAAGGGGGAGCTCCTACGAGCAGTACTTC; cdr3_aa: CASSVRGSSYEQYF
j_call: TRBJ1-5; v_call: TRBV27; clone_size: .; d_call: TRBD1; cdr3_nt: TGTGCCAGCAGCGATACAGGGGACAATCAGCCCCAGCATTTT; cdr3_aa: CASSDTGDNQPQHF
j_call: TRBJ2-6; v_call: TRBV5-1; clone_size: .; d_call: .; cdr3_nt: TGCGCCAGCAGAGAGGAAGGTTTTGGGGCCAACGTCCTGACTTTC; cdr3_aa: CASREEGFGANVLTF
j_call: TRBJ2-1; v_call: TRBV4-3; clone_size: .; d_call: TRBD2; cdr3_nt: TGCGCCAGCAGCCCCGGACCCGGAGAAGCGGGAGTGGTATACAATGAGCAGTTCTTC; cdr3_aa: CASSPGPGEAGVVYNEQFF
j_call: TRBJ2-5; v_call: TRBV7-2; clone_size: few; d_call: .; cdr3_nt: TGTGCCAGCAGCTCCCCCCTGAAGTGGTCCCAAGAGACCCAGTACTTC; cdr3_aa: CASSSPLKWSQETQYF
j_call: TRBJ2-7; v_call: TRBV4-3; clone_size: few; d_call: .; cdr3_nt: TGCGCCAGCAGCCAAGATCGAGGCCAGCCCTCCTACGAGCAGTACTTC; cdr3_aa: CASSQDRGQPSYEQYF
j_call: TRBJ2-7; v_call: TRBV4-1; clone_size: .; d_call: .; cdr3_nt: TGCGCCAGCAGCCTAGTGGGACTCTTAGGCGAGCAGTACTTC; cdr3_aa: CASSLVGLLGEQYF